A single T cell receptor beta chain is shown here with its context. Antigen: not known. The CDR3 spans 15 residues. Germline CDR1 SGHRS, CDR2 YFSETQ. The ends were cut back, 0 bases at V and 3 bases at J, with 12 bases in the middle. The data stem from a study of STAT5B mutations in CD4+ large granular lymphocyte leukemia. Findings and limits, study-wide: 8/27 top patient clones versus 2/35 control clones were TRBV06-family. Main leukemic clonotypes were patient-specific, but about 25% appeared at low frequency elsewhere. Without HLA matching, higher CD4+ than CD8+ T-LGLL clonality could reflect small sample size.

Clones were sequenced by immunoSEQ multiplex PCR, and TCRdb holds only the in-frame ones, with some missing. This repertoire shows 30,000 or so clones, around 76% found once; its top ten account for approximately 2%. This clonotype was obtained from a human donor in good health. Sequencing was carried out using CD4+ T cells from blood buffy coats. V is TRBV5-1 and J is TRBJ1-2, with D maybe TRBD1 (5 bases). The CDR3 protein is CASSLAEGTYYGYTF. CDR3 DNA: TGCGCCAGCAGCTTGGCAGAGGGGACTTACTATGGCTACACCTTC.